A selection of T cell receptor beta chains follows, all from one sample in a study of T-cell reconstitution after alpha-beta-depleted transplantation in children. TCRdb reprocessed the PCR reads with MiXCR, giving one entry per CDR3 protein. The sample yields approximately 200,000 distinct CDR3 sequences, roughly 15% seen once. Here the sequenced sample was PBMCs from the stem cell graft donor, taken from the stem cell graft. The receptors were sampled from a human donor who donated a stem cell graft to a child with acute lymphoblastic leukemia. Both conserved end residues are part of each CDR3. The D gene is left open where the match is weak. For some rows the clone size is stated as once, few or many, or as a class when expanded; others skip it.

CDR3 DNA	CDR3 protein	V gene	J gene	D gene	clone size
TGTGCCAGCAGCTTGGGAGGGGGAGCGTCGAATTCACCCCTCCACTTT	CASSLGGGASNSPLHF	TRBV5-6	TRBJ1-6	.	many
TGCAGTGCTAAAAGGGACTACTCCTACGAGCAGTACTTC	CSAKRDYSYEQYF	TRBV20-1	TRBJ2-7	TRBD2	many
TGCGCCAGCAGCCAGACCGGGACTAGGGACACCGGGGAGCTGTTTTTT	CASSQTGTRDTGELFF	TRBV5-1	TRBJ2-2	TRBD2	few
TGCGCCAGCAGCTGGGACAGTACCTACAATGAGCAGTTCTTC	CASSWDSTYNEQFF	TRBV5-1	TRBJ2-1	TRBD1	few
TGTGCCATCAGAGAGTCGGGAACTAGTAGCTCCTACAATGAGCAGTTCTTC	CAIRESGTSSSYNEQFF	TRBV10-3	TRBJ2-1	.	.
TGTGCCACAAAGGACGGGAACACCGGGGAGCTGTTTTTT	CATKDGNTGELFF	TRBV24-1	TRBJ2-2	.	.
TGCAGCGTTGGCGGGGCGGTGGGGCCAAACACTGAAGCTTTCTTT	CSVGGAVGPNTEAFF	TRBV29-1	TRBJ1-1	.	many
TGTGCCAGCAGATGGGCTCTAGCGGGAGGGCACACAGATACGCAGTATTTT	CASRWALAGGHTDTQYF	TRBV28	TRBJ2-3	TRBD2	few
TGTGCCAGCAGTAAACAGGGCGGCAATCAGCCCCAGCATTTT	CASSKQGGNQPQHF	TRBV6-1	TRBJ1-5	.	.
TGTGCCAGCAGCGCCCGGGCCACGGGCGAGCAGTACTTC	CASSARATGEQYF	TRBV9	TRBJ2-7	.	many
TGCAGTGCTAGTGGCTACACCTTC	CSASGYTF	TRBV20-1	TRBJ1-2	.	few
TGTGCCAGCAGCTACGGACAGGGGCGGGGAGAGACCCAGTACTTC	CASSYGQGRGETQYF	TRBV7-2	TRBJ2-5	TRBD1	.
TGTGCCAGCACGACTCCCGGGACTAGCGGGAGGGGACCCTACAATGAGCAGTTCTTC	CASTTPGTSGRGPYNEQFF	TRBV28	TRBJ2-1	TRBD2	.
TGCAGTGCTAGACTGGACAGGTACACTGAAGCTTTCTTT	CSARLDRYTEAFF	TRBV20-1	TRBJ1-1	TRBD1	.
TGCGCCAGCAGCTTGGTTCAGTACCAAGAGACCCAGTACTTC	CASSLVQYQETQYF	TRBV5-1	TRBJ2-5	.	.
TGTGCCAGCAGCTGGACAGGGGGCCGAACAAACACTGAAGCTTTCTTT	CASSWTGGRTNTEAFF	TRBV5-6	TRBJ1-1	TRBD1	.
TGTGCCAGCAGCCTCTGGGGGGGGGTCGGGAACACTGAAGCTTTCTTT	CASSLWGGVGNTEAFF	TRBV27	TRBJ1-1	.	few
TGTGCCAGCAGTCCGGGACTAGCAGAGCTAGCCAAAAACAGTCAGTACTTC	CASSPGLAELAKNSQYF	TRBV6-1	TRBJ2-4	TRBD2	.
TGTGCCAGCAGCTTAACGCCAGGCGGCTACAATGAGCAGTTCTTC	CASSLTPGGYNEQFF	TRBV5-6	TRBJ2-1	.	many
TGTGCCAGCTTCATGTTTCGGGGCCCCATCTACGAGCAGTACTTC	CASFMFRGPIYEQYF	TRBV27	TRBJ2-7	.	many
TGTGCCAGCAGTTCGGCGGGGGGAGGGCCGGGGGCACCCACTTACTTC	CASSSAGGGPGAPTYF	TRBV6-5	TRBJ2-1	TRBD2	.
TGTGCCAGCAGCTTCTGGCAGGGGTATTCACCCCTCCACTTT	CASSFWQGYSPLHF	TRBV5-6	TRBJ1-6	.	many
TGCGCCAGCAGCTTGGCCAACAGGGTAAACGAGCAGTACTTC	CASSLANRVNEQYF	TRBV5-1	TRBJ2-7	.	once
TGCAGTGCTAGAGATTCTCTAGCGGGACATAAATACGAGCAGTACTTC	CSARDSLAGHKYEQYF	TRBV20-1	TRBJ2-7	TRBD2	many
TGTGCCAGCAGCCGGGGACGAGAAGAGACCCAGTACTTC	CASSRGREETQYF	TRBV3-1	TRBJ2-5	.	many
TGTGCGTCGGGGGACCGGGACAGGGGTCGCGAAAAACTGTTTTTT	CASGDRDRGREKLFF	TRBV6-1	TRBJ1-4	TRBD1	.
TGTGCCAGCAGCTCACAGGGTTTGAGTTCACCCCTCCACTTT	CASSSQGLSSPLHF	TRBV7-9	TRBJ1-6	.	many
TGTGCCAGCAGCCAAGGGGCGGATGAGCAGTTCTTC	CASSQGADEQFF	TRBV3-1	TRBJ2-1	.	many
TGCGCCAGCAGCCGTCCGGGACGAACCACCGGGGAGCTGTTTTTT	CASSRPGRTTGELFF	TRBV5-1	TRBJ2-2	.	.
TGCAGCGTCGGGGACAGCCAAGAGACCCAGTACTTC	CSVGDSQETQYF	TRBV29-1	TRBJ2-5	TRBD1	many
TGCGCCAGCAGCCAAGATAGGGCGGTACGCTACGAGCAGTACTTC	CASSQDRAVRYEQYF	TRBV4-1	TRBJ2-7	.	many
TGCAGCGTTGAAATCCAGCGGGATTGGTATAACGGGGAGCTGTTTTTT	CSVEIQRDWYNGELFF	TRBV29-1	TRBJ2-2	TRBD2	many
TGTGCCAGCAGCTTAGACGGACACTCCGACTACGAGCAGTACTTC	CASSLDGHSDYEQYF	TRBV7-9	TRBJ2-7	.	many
TGTGCCAGCAAGGCGGGAGAGGTAAATGAGCAGTTCTTC	CASKAGEVNEQFF	TRBV7-9	TRBJ2-1	TRBD2	once
TGTGCCAGCAGCTTAAGGTCCGGGAGCCGTACCGGGGAGCTGTTTTTT	CASSLRSGSRTGELFF	TRBV7-9	TRBJ2-2	.	few
TGCGCCAGCAGGAAGGGACTAGCGGGAGAGTACGAGCAGTACTTC	CASRKGLAGEYEQYF	TRBV5-1	TRBJ2-7	TRBD2	many
TGTGCCAGCAGACCAGGGGGCTGGATAGCAGATACGCAGTATTTT	CASRPGGWIADTQYF	TRBV6-1	TRBJ2-3	TRBD1	many
TGTGCCAGCAGCTCGGCCCCACGAGATACAGTGAACACTGAAGCTTTCTTT	CASSSAPRDTVNTEAFF	TRBV9	TRBJ1-1	.	many
TGCGCCAGTGGGGACGATTCCTACGAGCAGTACTTC	CASGDDSYEQYF	TRBV5-1	TRBJ2-7	.	few
TGTGCCAGCAGCCACGGCTTGCCCAGGGAGGCCTACGAGCAGTACTTC	CASSHGLPREAYEQYF	TRBV14	TRBJ2-7	.	many
TGTGCCAGTAGCGGGACCATGTACAATGAGCAGTTCTTC	CASSGTMYNEQFF	TRBV7-9	TRBJ2-1	TRBD2	many
TGTGCCAGCAGTTTCCCCGGGAGGTCCTACGAGCAGTACTTC	CASSFPGRSYEQYF	TRBV12-3/TRBV12-4	TRBJ2-7	TRBD2	many
TGTGCCAGCAGCCAAGCCGGACTAGCGGGAGGGTACGGCACAGATACGCAGTATTTT	CASSQAGLAGGYGTDTQYF	TRBV4-2	TRBJ2-3	TRBD2	.
TGCGCCAGCAGCTTGCCCAACACAGGGGGATGGGGCAAAAACATTCAGTACTTC	CASSLPNTGGWGKNIQYF	TRBV5-1	TRBJ2-4	TRBD1	many
TGTGCCAGTAGTATACGGGGAAATAATTCACCCCTCCACTTT	CASSIRGNNSPLHF	TRBV19	TRBJ1-6	.	.
TGTGCCAGCAGCTTACTTAGCGGGCCTTATACGCAGTATTTT	CASSLLSGPYTQYF	TRBV11-2	TRBJ2-3	TRBD2	few
TGTGCCAGCAGCCTCTACTCTGGGGCCAACGTCCTGACTTTC	CASSLYSGANVLTF	TRBV7-9	TRBJ2-6	.	many
TGCGCCAGCAGCTTGGAGACAGGGAGTTTGGCAGATACGCAGTATTTT	CASSLETGSLADTQYF	TRBV5-1	TRBJ2-3	TRBD1	many
TGTGCCACGCACAGGGACCACGAGCAGTACTTC	CATHRDHEQYF	TRBV28	TRBJ2-7	.	.
TGTGCCAGCAGGGGGCAGGGGATGGGGTACACTGAAGCTTTCTTT	CASRGQGMGYTEAFF	TRBV12-3/TRBV12-4	TRBJ1-1	.	.
TGCGCCAGCAGCTGGCTCATCAGGTCAGGGAAGAACACCGGGGAGCTGTTTTTT	CASSWLIRSGKNTGELFF	TRBV5-1	TRBJ2-2	.	.
TGCGCCAGCAGCTTGGGGTCTAGCGAGCAGTACTTC	CASSLGSSEQYF	TRBV5-1	TRBJ2-7	.	many
TGTGCCAGCAGCTCGGACCGCGCCGGGTTCTTC	CASSSDRAGFF	TRBV5-5	TRBJ2-1	.	many
TGTGCCAGTTCTGAGGGCCCTGGGGAGCAGTACTTC	CASSEGPGEQYF	TRBV11-2	TRBJ2-7	.	.
TGTGCCAGCAGCCGGACGGACTTTCGGAATGAAAAACTGTTTTTT	CASSRTDFRNEKLFF	TRBV5-5	TRBJ1-4	.	many
TGTGCCAGCAGCTTAGGATGGACCGATGCGGCGGCATCCTACGAGCAGTACTTC	CASSLGWTDAAASYEQYF	TRBV11-1	TRBJ2-7	.	.
TGTGCCACCAGGGGGGGCGAAGAGACCCAGTACTTC	CATRGGEETQYF	TRBV27	TRBJ2-5	.	few
TGCAGTGCTTTAGGACAGGCTAATGAAAAACTGTTTTTT	CSALGQANEKLFF	TRBV20-1	TRBJ1-4	TRBD1	many
TGCGCCAGCAGCGCCAGACTAGCTATGACTGAGCAGTTCTTC	CASSARLAMTEQFF	TRBV5-1	TRBJ2-1	TRBD2	many